This T cell receptor beta chain was profiled in a study of T-cell reconstitution after alpha-beta-depleted transplantation in children. The study, taken as a whole, reports: Reported findings indicate that, about two months after transplant, alpha-beta T cells came from several hundred expanded clones, which were derived from non-depleted graft cells.

Losses at the gene ends were 3 bases for V and 2 bases for J; bases not matched to a gene: 8. The length of the CDR3 is 15 residues. CDR1 and CDR2 from the germline V gene are SQVTM and ANQGSEA. Preparation of the TCRbeta library was carried out with unique molecular identifiers. Each CDR3 protein is one row after TCRdb ran MiXCR on the PCR reads. The table includes more than 400,000 distinct CDR3 sequences, over 10% detected once. This clonotype appeared a few times. Its target is unknown. The sample in question was PBMCs, mostly from graft donor cells, obtained 180 days after TCRalphabeta/CD19-depleted stem cell transplant. This receptor was identified in a female patient aged 2-10 years who had a stem cell transplant for aplastic anemia, so the T cells may come from the graft donor. The rearrangement uses TRBV29-1 and TRBJ2-3; 7 positions match TRBD2. CDR3 DNA sequence: TGCAGCGTTGACCTCGTAGCGGGCTTCACAGATACGCAGTATTTT. Its protein product is CSVDLVAGFTDTQYF.